This T cell receptor (beta chain) came from a study of patients and donors after allogeneic stem cell transplantation. Using its own MiXCR run on the RT-PCR reads, TCRdb lists one record per CDR3 protein. This sample has about 150,000 distinct CDR3 sequences, with over 35% found just once. Germline V gene lookup returns CDR1 SGHNT and CDR2 YYREEE (reference sequence). V was clipped by 4 bases and J by 3 bases, with 17 bases between them. This CDR3 region has 16 residues. This receptor was obtained from a human donor who was either an allogeneic HSCT recipient or a stem cell or donor lymphocyte infusion donor (not recorded which). It is not recorded whose cells these are; they may come from a transplant donor. Sequences were obtained from blood, either unsorted or a sorted T cell fraction (not recorded which). The chain combines TRBV5-4 with TRBJ2-4, with D perhaps matching TRBD1 (6 bases). The chain's CDR3 is CASSRWTVLDKNIQYF. CDR3 DNA sequence: TGTGCCAGCAGCCGGTGGACAGTACTTGACAAAAACATTCAGTACTTC.